This T cell receptor (beta chain) was retrieved from a study of T-cell memory formation after mild COVID-19. Whole-study findings and limits: Clones from the second wave (peaking day 37) had unconfirmed SARS-CoV-2 specificity.

Sample barcodes and UMIs were carried by the TCR alpha and TCR beta cDNA libraries that 5'RACE generated with constant-segment primers. MiXCR was run by TCRdb on the 5' RACE reads, yielding one entry per CDR3 protein. The sample holds around 340,000 distinct CDR3 sequences, 21% seen once. In regard to this clonotype: The target antigen is unknown.

This CDR3 contains 17 residues. The germline CDR1 and CDR2 sequences are LGHNA and YSLEER. V shed 0 bases, J shed 3 bases, and the junction held 4 bases outside the gene matches. This clonotype originated in an adult woman who had mild COVID-19 (a few samples of this study predate the infection). Cell type and time point are not known. Sequenced sample: PBMCs or a T cell subset sorted from them (not recorded which). The chain carries TRBV4-3 and TRBJ2-1; 11 bases are shared with TRBD2. CDR3 in amino acids: CASSQDLAGGLYNEQFF. CDR3 nucleotides: TGCGCCAGCAGCCAAGATTTAGCGGGAGGGCTCTACAATGAGCAGTTCTTC.